This T cell receptor (beta chain) was profiled in a study of shared T cell receptors in the human thymus. Data came from immunoSEQ multiplex PCR; TCRdb stores just in-frame clones and leaves some out. The repertoire holds around 730,000 clones, with approximately 85% as singletons. Germline V gene lookup returns CDR1 SGHRS and CDR2 YFSETQ. The CDR3 is 15 residues long. Trimming stripped 4 bases from V and 2 bases from J, with 10 bases between. These data also featured in a second study, about human thymus T cells. From that paper: During corrective heart surgery, resections were taken, and the thymus tissue came from them. A high degree of thymic repertoire overlap among unrelated individuals was reported in related research.

Sequencing was performed on thymocytes. This chain links TRBV5-1 with TRBJ1-6; D might be TRBD1 (6 bases). The clonotype comes from a girl less than two years old with a congenital heart defect. The CDR3 DNA is TGCGCCAGCAGCCTCAGGGGCCCCTATAATTCACCCCTCCACTTT. Protein sequence: CASSLRGPYNSPLHF. Full variable domain (outside the CDR3, taken from reference TRBV5-1 and TRBJ1-6): KAGVTQTPRYLIKTRGQQVTLSCSPISGHRSVSWYQQTPGQGLQFLFEYFSETQRNKGNFPGRFSGRQFSNSRSEMNVSTLELGDSALYLCASSLRGPYNSPLHFGNGTRLTVT.